This T cell receptor beta chain emerged from a study of synovial regulatory T cells in juvenile arthritis. About the research overall: One patient received methotrexate plus infliximab; one lacked treatment information.

About this clone: The antigen is not known.

The germline V gene has CDR1 MGHRA and CDR2 YSYEKL. CDR3 size: 18 residues. There is no recorded DNA. The approximately eleven donors had active juvenile idiopathic arthritis, with 3 polyarticular and 8 oligoarticular cases. Study-level results: iaTreg TCR repertoires were largely private across patients and partially overlapped synovial Teff and blood CPL. Synovial Treg CDR3 sequences overlapped more with iaTregs than other circulating Tregs.

Repertoires were generated with immunoSEQ multiplex PCR, while TCRdb's copy carries only in-frame clones and drops some. The sample data list 9,500 to 10,000 clones. The sequence came from a donor under 30 with juvenile idiopathic arthritis. Sequencing was done on a sample of Treg cells from blood. Subset indicated: remaining (HLA-DR-negative) circulating blood Treg cells. The V call is TRBV4-1, the J call TRBJ2-7. The CDR3 region is CASSQGSSTVGRGDEQYF.